Below, 9 T cell receptor beta chains from the same sample are listed, as sequenced in a study of tumor-infiltrating lymphocytes in oesophageal squamous cell carcinoma. TCRdb redid the calling of the PCR reads with MiXCR, one entry per CDR3 protein. The data hold approximately 12,000 distinct CDR3 sequences, with under 60% observed a single time. Sequenced: esophageal tumor tissue. The receptors stem from a male donor with esophageal squamous cell carcinoma.

This rearrangement joins TRBV12-3 or TRBV12-4 to TRBJ1-5; D unresolved. The CDR3 sequence is 13 residues long. V was shortened by 3 bases and J by 7 bases, with 10 bases between the two germline ends. The chain's CDR3 is CASSFLNRQPQHF. The CDR3 bases are TGTGCCAGCAGTTTCCTTAACCGGCAGCCCCAGCATTTT.

This clonotype was seen more than once but under ten times. The rearrangement links TRBV7-2 to TRBJ2-5, with 10 bases lining up with TRBD2. The end of the DNA fits TRBJ2-7 better, so the J call may be wrong. From germline, CDR1 is SGHTA and CDR2 FQGNSA. The CDR3 has 15 residues. CDR3 region: CASSSVAGGPYEQYF. In nucleotides, the CDR3 is TGTGCCAGCAGCTCGGTAGCGGGAGGCCCCTACGAGCAGTACTTC.

The chain has TRBV11-3 and TRBJ2-7, with 9 nucleotides matching TRBD1. The CDR3 runs to 16 residues. Germline assignment: CDR1 SGHNT and CDR2 YENEEA. Losses at the gene ends were 4 bases for V and 4 bases for J; bases not matched to a gene: 11. CDR3 in amino acids: CASSWGPPGQGYEQYF. For the CDR3, the DNA is TGTGCCAGCAGCTGGGGGCCCCCGGGACAGGGTTACGAGCAGTACTTC.

The CDR3 DNA follows: TGTGCCAGCAGCTTAGGGGGACGTCATGAAAAACTGTTTTTT. It yields the protein CASSLGGRHEKLFF. The genes are TRBV7-6 and TRBJ1-4; D may be TRBD1 (5 bases). CDR1 is SGHVS and CDR2 is FNYEAQ in the germline V gene. This CDR3 contains 14 residues. Between the trimmed V and J ends, which lost 1 base and 6 bases, there was a span of 9 bases. The whole variable domain, remainder taken from reference TRBV7-6 and TRBJ1-4, is GAGVSQSPRYKVTKRGQDVALRCDPISGHVSLYWYRQALGQGPEFLTYFNYEAQQDKSGLPNDRFSAERPEGSISTLTIQRTEQRDSAMYRCASSLGGRHEKLFFGSGTQLSVL.

The chain employs TRBV11-2 and TRBJ2-5, with 7 bases identical to TRBD2. The J call could be wrong; TRBJ2-1 is a better fit for the DNA end. This CDR3 contains 19 residues. CDR1 is SGHAT, CDR2 FQNNGV, per germline. The CDR3 loop reads CASSLREVLRGGSEGEQFF. The CDR3, as DNA: TGTGCCAGCAGCTTAAGAGAGGTTCTAAGGGGCGGGAGTGAGGGTGAGCAGTTCTTC.

The V call is TRBV7-9, the J call TRBJ2-1; 8 bases are a match to TRBD1. CDR1 SEHNR and CDR2 FQNEAQ come from the germline V gene (reference sequence). The CDR3 spans 15 residues. V shed 1 base and J 5 bases; nucleotides not matched to a gene: 4. CDR3 nucleotide sequence: TGTGCCAGCAGCTTAGAAAGGACAGGGAACAATGAGCAGTTCTTC. Its translation: CASSLERTGNNEQFF.

The chain has TRBV3-1 and TRBJ2-2, with a possible D match to TRBD2 (5 bases). This CDR3 has 14 residues. CDR1 and CDR2 from the germline V gene are LGHDT and YNNKEL (reference sequence). Between the trimmed V and J ends, which lost 4 bases and 6 bases, there was a span of 12 bases. In DNA, the CDR3 is TGTGCCAGCAGCCCAGTCCGGACTTCCGGGGAGCTGTTTTTT. Amino acids: CASSPVRTSGELFF.

This clonotype was recorded once. V and J are TRBV27 and TRBJ2-6, with D maybe TRBD1 (5 bases). The CDR3 totals 16 residues. CDR1 and CDR2 (germline): MNHEY, SMNVEV (reference sequence). Trimming took 2 bases from V and 0 from J, leaving 8 bases between them. The CDR3 here is CASSLHRNSGANVLTF. CDR3 coding DNA: TGTGCCAGCAGTTTACACAGGAACTCTGGGGCCAACGTCCTGACTTTC.

Only a few counts were recorded for this clonotype. This rearrangement joins TRBV11-1 to TRBJ2-5; 11 bases agree with TRBD2. CDR1 SGHAT and CDR2 FQDESV come from the germline V gene (reference sequence). The CDR3 runs to 17 residues. With 5 bases clipped from V and 2 bases from J, the junction kept 10 bases outside the gene matches. This CDR3 reads CASSPTPGLAEQETQYF. For the CDR3, the DNA is TGTGCCAGCAGCCCAACCCCGGGACTAGCGGAACAAGAGACCCAGTACTTC.